This T cell receptor beta chain emerged from a study of cytomegalovirus exposure and HLA in healthy donors. Germline CDR1 MNHEY, CDR2 SVGAGI. Trimming pared 2 bases from V and 4 bases from J, leaving 15 bases between. The CDR3 extends over 15 amino acids. The PCR contained 60 Vbeta and 13 Jbeta primers. Profiling relied on immunoSEQ multiplex PCR, and the TCRdb table lists in-frame clones only, not all of them. The data contain 90,000 to 120,000 clones, approximately 84% of them singletons. This clone was found once. The sequence was obtained from a man under 40 in good health and CMV-seronegative. The sequenced sample was PBMCs. This rearrangement joins TRBV6-5 to TRBJ2-7, with TRBD1 as a possible D gene (6 bases). The CDR3 sequence is CASSYGARGRYEQYF. The CDR3 DNA reads TGTGCCAGCAGTTACGGGGCCAGGGGTCGTTACGAGCAGTACTTC.